This T cell receptor beta chain derives from a study of OX40 agonist ivuxolimab in advanced cancers. Study at large: Those treated in dose escalation had hepatocellular carcinoma, melanoma, renal cell cancer or head and neck cancer. Aged roughly 20 to 85 with a mean of approximately 60 years, they were approximately 80% male.

Measured with immunoSEQ multiplex PCR; TCRdb has only the in-frame clones, and not every one. Of about 68,000 clones in the sample, about 90% were seen once. V was cut by 0 bases and J by 2 bases, with 8 bases left in between. Germline loops: CDR1 MNHEY, CDR2 SVGAGI. This CDR3 has 15 residues. Study-level results: Those patients achieving a partial response at 0.1-3.0 mg/kg showed among the lowest clonal expansion.

Worth noting for this clone: Its antigen is undetermined.

If patients had autoimmune disease history or systemic immunosuppression, they were excluded. The chain carries TRBV6-5 and TRBJ1-5, with D hard to call. The material was CD4+ or CD8+ T cells sorted from blood, obtained in a trial of the OX40 agonist ivuxolimab. The receptor was isolated from an adult with an advanced solid tumor such as melanoma, head and neck, liver or kidney cancer. In DNA form, the CDR3 reads TGTGCCAGCAGTTACTCTTGGCAGGGCAATCAGCCCCAGCATTTT. Its translation: CASSYSWQGNQPQHF.